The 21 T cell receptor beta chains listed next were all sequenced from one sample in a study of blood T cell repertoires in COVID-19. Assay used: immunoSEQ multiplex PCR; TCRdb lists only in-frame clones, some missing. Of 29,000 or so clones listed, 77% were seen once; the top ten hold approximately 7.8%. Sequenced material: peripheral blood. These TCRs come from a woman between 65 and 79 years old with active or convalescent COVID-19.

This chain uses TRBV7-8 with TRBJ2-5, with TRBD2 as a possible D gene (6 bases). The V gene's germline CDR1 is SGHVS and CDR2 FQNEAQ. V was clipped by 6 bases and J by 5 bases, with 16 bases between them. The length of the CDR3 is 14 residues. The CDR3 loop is CASRTRRGEETQYF. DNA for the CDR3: TGTGCCAGCAGAACACGGCGGGGCGAGGAGACCCAGTACTTC.

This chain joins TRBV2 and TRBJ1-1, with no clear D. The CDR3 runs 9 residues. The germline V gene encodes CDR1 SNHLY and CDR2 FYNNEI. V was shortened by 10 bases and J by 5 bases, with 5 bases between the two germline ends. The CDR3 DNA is TGTGCCACCTTAACTGAAGCTTTCTTT. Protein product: CATLTEAFF.

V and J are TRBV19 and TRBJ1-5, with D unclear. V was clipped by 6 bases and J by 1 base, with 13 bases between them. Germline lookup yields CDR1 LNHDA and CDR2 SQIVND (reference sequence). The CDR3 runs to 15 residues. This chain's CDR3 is CASSGETGSNQPQHF. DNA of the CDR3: TGTGCCAGTAGCGGGGAGACGGGGAGCAATCAGCCCCAGCATTTT.

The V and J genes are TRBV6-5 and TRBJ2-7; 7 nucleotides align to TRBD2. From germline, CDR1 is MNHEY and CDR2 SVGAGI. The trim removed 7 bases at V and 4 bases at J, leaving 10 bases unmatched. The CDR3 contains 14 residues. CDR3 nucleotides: TGTGCCAGCACCTCAGTGGGGGGGAGGTACGAGCAGTACTTC. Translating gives CASTSVGGRYEQYF.

The CDR3 is CASSQSQFEDYGYTF. The CDR3 DNA sequence: TGTGCCAGCAGCCAATCACAGTTTGAAGACTATGGCTACACCTTC. The V call is TRBV16, the J call TRBJ1-2, with D unclear. V was cut by 0 bases and J by 3 bases, with 11 bases left in between. The CDR3 runs 15 residues. In germline, CDR1 is KGHSY, CDR2 FQNENV.

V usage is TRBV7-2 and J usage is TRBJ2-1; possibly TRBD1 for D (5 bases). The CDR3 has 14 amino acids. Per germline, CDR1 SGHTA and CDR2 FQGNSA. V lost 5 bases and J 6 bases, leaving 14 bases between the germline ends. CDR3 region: CASSPQMGLNEQFF. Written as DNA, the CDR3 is TGTGCCAGCAGCCCTCAAATGGGGCTCAATGAGCAGTTCTTC. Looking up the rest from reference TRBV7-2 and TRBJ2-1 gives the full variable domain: GAGVSQSPSNKVTEKGKDVELRCDPISGHTALYWYRQSLGQGLEFLIYFQGNSAPDKSGLPSDRFSAERTGGSVSTLTIQRTQQEDSAVYLCASSPQMGLNEQFFGPGTRLTVL.

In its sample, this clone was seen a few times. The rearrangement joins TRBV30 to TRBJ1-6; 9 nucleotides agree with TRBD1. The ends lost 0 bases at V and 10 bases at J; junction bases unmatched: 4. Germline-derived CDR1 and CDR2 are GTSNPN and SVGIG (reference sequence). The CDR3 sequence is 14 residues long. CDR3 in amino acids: CAWSVTGGRSPLHF. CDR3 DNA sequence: TGTGCCTGGAGTGTCACAGGGGGCAGGTCACCCCTCCACTTT.

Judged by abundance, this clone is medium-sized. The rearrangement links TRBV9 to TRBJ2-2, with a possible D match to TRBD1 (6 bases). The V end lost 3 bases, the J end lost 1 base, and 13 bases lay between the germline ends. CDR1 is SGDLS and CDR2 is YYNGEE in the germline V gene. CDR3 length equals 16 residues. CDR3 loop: CASSAGTSLNTGELFF. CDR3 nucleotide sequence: TGTGCCAGCAGCGCCGGGACATCTCTGAACACCGGGGAGCTGTTTTTT.

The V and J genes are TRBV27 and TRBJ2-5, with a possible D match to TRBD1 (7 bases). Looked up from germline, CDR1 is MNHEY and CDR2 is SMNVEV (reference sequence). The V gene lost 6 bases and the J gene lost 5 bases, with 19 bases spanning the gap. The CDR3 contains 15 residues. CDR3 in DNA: TGTGCCAGCAGCTTCCTACAGGGGAGGTCGGAGACCCAGTACTTC. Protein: CASSFLQGRSETQYF.

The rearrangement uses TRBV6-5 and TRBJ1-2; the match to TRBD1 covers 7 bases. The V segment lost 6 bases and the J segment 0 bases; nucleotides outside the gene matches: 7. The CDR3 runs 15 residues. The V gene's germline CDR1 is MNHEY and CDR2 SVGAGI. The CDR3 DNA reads TGTGCCAGCAGCCAGGGGACAGCCACTAACTATGGCTACACCTTC. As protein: CASSQGTATNYGYTF.

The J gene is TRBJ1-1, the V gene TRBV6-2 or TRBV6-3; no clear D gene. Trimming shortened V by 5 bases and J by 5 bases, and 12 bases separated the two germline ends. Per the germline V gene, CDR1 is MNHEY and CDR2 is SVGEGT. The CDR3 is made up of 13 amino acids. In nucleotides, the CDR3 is TGTGCCAGCAGTAAACGGACGGGGACTGAAGCTTTCTTT. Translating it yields CASSKRTGTEAFF.

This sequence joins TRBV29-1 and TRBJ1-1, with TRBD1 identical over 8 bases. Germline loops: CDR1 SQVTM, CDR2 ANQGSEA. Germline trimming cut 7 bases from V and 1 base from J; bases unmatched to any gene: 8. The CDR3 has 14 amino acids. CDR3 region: CSATSGTGNTEAFF. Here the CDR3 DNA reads TGCAGCGCTACCTCCGGGACAGGGAACACTGAAGCTTTCTTT.

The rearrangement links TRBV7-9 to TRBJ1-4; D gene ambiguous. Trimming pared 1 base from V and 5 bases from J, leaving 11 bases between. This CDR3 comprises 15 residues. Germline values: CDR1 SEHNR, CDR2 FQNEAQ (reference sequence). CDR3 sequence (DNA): TGTGCCAGCAGCTTAGGGGGAGGAGGAAATGAAAAACTGTTTTTT. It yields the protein CASSLGGGGNEKLFF.

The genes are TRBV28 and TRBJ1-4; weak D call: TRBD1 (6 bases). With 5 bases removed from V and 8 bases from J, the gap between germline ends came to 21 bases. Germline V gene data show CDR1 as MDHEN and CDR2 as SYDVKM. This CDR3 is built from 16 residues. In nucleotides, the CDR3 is TGTGCCAGCAGTACTCGTTCGACAGGAGGTCAGGAAAAACTGTTTTTT. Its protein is CASSTRSTGGQEKLFF. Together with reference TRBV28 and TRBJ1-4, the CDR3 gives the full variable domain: DVKVTQSSRYLVKRTGEKVFLECVQDMDHENMFWYRQDPGLGLRLIYFSYDVKMKEKGDIPEGYSVSREKKERFSLILESASTNQTSMYLCASSTRSTGGQEKLFFGSGTQLSVL.

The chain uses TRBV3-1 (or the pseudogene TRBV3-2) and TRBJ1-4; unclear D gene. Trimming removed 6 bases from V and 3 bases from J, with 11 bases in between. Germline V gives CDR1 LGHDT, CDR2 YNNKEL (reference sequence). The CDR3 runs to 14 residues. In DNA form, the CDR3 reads TGTGCCAGCAGTCCCCAGGTTGCTAATGAAAAACTGTTTTTT. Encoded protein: CASSPQVANEKLFF.

Here the CDR3 DNA reads TGTGCCAGCAGTGAAGGACAGGGCGTCTACGAGCAGTACTTC. This sequence encodes CASSEGQGVYEQYF. V and J are TRBV2 and TRBJ2-7; 7 bases are a match to TRBD1. V trimming: 1 base; J trimming: 3 bases; junction bases outside the gene matches: 3. The CDR3 covers 14 residues. Germline V gives CDR1 SNHLY, CDR2 FYNNEI.

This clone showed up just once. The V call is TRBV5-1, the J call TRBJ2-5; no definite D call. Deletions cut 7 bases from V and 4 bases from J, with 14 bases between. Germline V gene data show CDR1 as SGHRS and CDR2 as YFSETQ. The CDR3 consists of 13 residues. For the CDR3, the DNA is TGCGCCAGCGCGAACGGGTTAACAGAGACCCAGTACTTC. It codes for CASANGLTETQYF.

CDR3 residues: CASSSRADTQYF. CDR3 sequence (DNA): TGCGCCAGCAGCTCGCGAGCGGATACGCAGTATTTT. The J gene is TRBJ2-3, the V gene TRBV5-1; D gene uncertain. Germline CDR1 reads SGHRS; CDR2 reads YFSETQ. The CDR3 is 12 amino acids. V was pared by 3 bases and J by 6 bases, with 8 bases between.

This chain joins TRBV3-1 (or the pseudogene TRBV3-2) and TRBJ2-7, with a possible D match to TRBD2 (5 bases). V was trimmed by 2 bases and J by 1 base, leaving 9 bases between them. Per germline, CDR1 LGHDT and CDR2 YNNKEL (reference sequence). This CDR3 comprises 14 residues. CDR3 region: CASSQTGNSYEQYF. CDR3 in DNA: TGTGCCAGCAGCCAAACCGGGAATTCCTACGAGCAGTACTTC.

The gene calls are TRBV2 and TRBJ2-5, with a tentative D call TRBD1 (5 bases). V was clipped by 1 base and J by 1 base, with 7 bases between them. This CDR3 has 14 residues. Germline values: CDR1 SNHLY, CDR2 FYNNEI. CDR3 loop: CASSEGGSQETQYF. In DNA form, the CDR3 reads TGTGCCAGCAGTGAAGGGGGCAGCCAAGAGACCCAGTACTTC.

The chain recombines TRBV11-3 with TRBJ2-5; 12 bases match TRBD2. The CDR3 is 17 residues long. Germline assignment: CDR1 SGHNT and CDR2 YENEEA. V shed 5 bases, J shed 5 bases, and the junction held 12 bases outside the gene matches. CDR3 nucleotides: TGTGCCAGCAGCCCCCGGACTAGCGGGATCAATGACGAGACCCAGTACTTC. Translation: CASSPRTSGINDETQYF.